The present T cell receptor beta chain was sequenced within a study of T cells in Graves' hyperthyroidism and ophthalmopathy. Study observations and caveats: A 13 V-J model separated ophthalmopathy from stable hyperthyroidism.

Newly diagnosed patients aged 18 to 65 had hyperthyroidism of under 2 months' duration. Researchers took RNA transcripts and amplified the TCR beta CDR3 regions from them. First-round RT-PCR targeting the TCR CDR3 was performed with the HTBI primer set. In TCRdb, the multiplex PCR reads were re-called with MiXCR into one record per CDR3 protein. The sample lists hundreds of thousands of distinct CDR3 sequences, less than 30% occurring once. V lost 8 bases and J 3 bases, leaving 14 bases between the germline ends. This CDR3 comprises 13 residues. The germline V gene encodes CDR1 MGHDK and CDR2 SYGVNS. This clonotype has ten or more counts. Its matching antigen is unknown.

The rearrangement uses TRBV25-1 and TRBJ2-7; possible D gene TRBD1, 6 bases. Material for sequencing was blood. This receptor was identified in a man aged 40-49 years with Graves' hyperthyroidism that later progressed to Graves' ophthalmopathy. The CDR3 DNA is TGTGCCAGCTCCCGGGACACAGACTACGAGCAGTACTTC. Translation gives CASSRDTDYEQYF.